What follows are 28 T cell receptor beta chains derived from one specimen sequenced in a study of shared clonotypes between healthy human individuals. Generated by immunoSEQ multiplex PCR, the TCRdb table keeps only in-frame clones and is missing some. The sample holds roughly 2.5 million clones; around nine tenths are singletons and the top ten take roughly 0.14%. The material sequenced was naive CD4+ T cells sorted from blood. The sample's subset: CD45RA+ positively selected. The receptor source for this set is a man between 18 and 29 years old in good health.

The chain combines TRBV10-3 with TRBJ2-3, with 10 nucleotides matching TRBD2. J lost 4 bases, V lost 5 bases, and 6 bases had no gene match. The CDR3 is 15 residues long. Looked up from germline, CDR1 is ENHRY and CDR2 is SYGVKD. The CDR3 region has the DNA TGTGCCATCAGTCGCAAGCGGGGGGGCTCAGATACGCAGTATTTT. Its protein is CAISRKRGGSDTQYF.

The chain employs TRBV6-5 and TRBJ2-4; 9 bases fit TRBD1. This CDR3 spans 15 amino acids. J gave up 8 bases and V 5 bases, and 10 bases lay outside the gene matches. Germline CDR1 MNHEY, CDR2 SVGAGI. Written as DNA, the CDR3 is TGTGCCAGCAGTACCCTGGGACAGGGATCTTACATTCAGTACTTC. Encoded protein: CASSTLGQGSYIQYF.

The chain carries TRBV11-2 and TRBJ2-7, with 10 bases matching TRBD2. Germline CDR1 and CDR2: SGHAT and FQNNGV. J was trimmed by 3 bases and V by 0 bases; bases with no gene match: 8. The CDR3 is 17 residues long. This CDR3 is CASSLDLVLAGNYEQYF. DNA for the CDR3: TGTGCCAGCAGCTTAGATCTGGTACTAGCGGGAAACTACGAGCAGTACTTC.

This clone was seen more than once but under ten times. The chain combines TRBV30 with TRBJ1-1; D perhaps matches TRBD1 (6 bases). This CDR3 contains 13 residues. The V end lost 5 bases, the J end lost 5 bases, and 15 bases lay between the germline ends. The germline CDR1 and CDR2 sequences are GTSNPN and SVGIG (reference sequence). The CDR3, as DNA: TGTGCCTGGCGGGGGGCAGGGGTAACTGAAGCTTTCTTT. Residues: CAWRGAGVTEAFF.

J is TRBJ2-7 and V is TRBV30; perhaps D is TRBD1 or TRBD2 (5 bases each). Trimming removed 0 bases from V and 6 bases from J, with 15 bases in between. The germline gives CDR1 GTSNPN, CDR2 SVGIG (reference sequence). The CDR3 sequence is 14 residues long. The CDR3 loop is CAWSVPGGGGEQYF. CDR3 DNA: TGTGCCTGGAGTGTACCTGGGGGTGGAGGCGAGCAGTACTTC.

The chain combines TRBV30 with TRBJ2-2; 9 bases are shared with TRBD2. The CDR3 spans 17 residues. The V gene's germline CDR1 is GTSNPN and CDR2 SVGIG (reference sequence). V gave up 3 bases and J gave up 0 bases; unmatched junction bases: 8. The CDR3 loop is CAWRDWSSGTNTGELFF. The CDR3 DNA is TGTGCCTGGAGGGACTGGTCTAGCGGGACGAACACCGGGGAGCTGTTTTTT.

The chain is built from TRBV13 and TRBJ2-7, with D possibly being TRBD2 (6 bases). The CDR3 has 16 amino acids. V lost 1 base and J lost 6, with 19 bases in between. CDR1 PRHDT and CDR2 FYEKMQ come from the germline V gene (reference sequence). CDR3: CASSLAVRLARSEQYF. CDR3 DNA sequence: TGTGCCAGCAGCTTAGCCGTACGGCTAGCGCGTTCCGAGCAGTACTTC.

Note on this clone: The sample carries other DNA sequences with the same CDR3. CDR3 amino acids: CASSLLGSGANVLTF. The CDR3, as DNA: TGTGCCAGCAGTTTACTTGGTTCTGGGGCCAACGTCCTGACTTTC. The chain uses TRBV27 and TRBJ2-6; D gene ambiguous. V lost 2 bases, J lost 1 base, and 6 bases lay in between. Germline V gene lookup returns CDR1 MNHEY and CDR2 SMNVEV (reference sequence). This CDR3 has 15 amino acids.

This clone was recorded once. The same CDR3 arises from other DNA sequences in this sample as well. The rearrangement links TRBV19 to TRBJ2-5; 8 bases fit TRBD1. Trimming removed 5 bases from V and 1 base from J; junction bases left unmatched: 3. The germline gives CDR1 LNHDA, CDR2 SQIVND (reference sequence). There are 14 residues in the CDR3. The CDR3 region is CASSPGTGQETQYF. The CDR3, as DNA: TGTGCCAGTAGTCCCGGGACAGGCCAAGAGACCCAGTACTTC.

V and J are TRBV7-2 and TRBJ2-5; D is uncertain. CDR1 and CDR2 (germline): SGHTA, FQGNSA. The CDR3 length is 15 residues. Trimming took 0 bases from V and 0 from J, leaving 8 bases between them. This CDR3 reads CASSLARLDQETQYF. CDR3 sequence (DNA): TGTGCCAGCAGCTTAGCGCGTCTGGACCAAGAGACCCAGTACTTC.

A few counts support this clone. This chain joins TRBV4-1 and TRBJ1-4; 8 bases map to TRBD1. Germline values: CDR1 MGHRA, CDR2 YSYEKL. The V gene end was trimmed by 3 bases and the J gene end by 3 bases; junction bases not matched to a gene: 3. CDR3 size: 15 residues. This chain's CDR3 is CASSQRQGPNEKLFF. The CDR3 DNA is TGCGCCAGCAGCCAGCGACAGGGGCCTAATGAAAAACTGTTTTTT.

This chain joins TRBV5-6 and TRBJ1-2, with D possibly matching TRBD1 (6 bases). The CDR3 loop spans 16 amino acids. Germline V gives CDR1 SGHDT, CDR2 YYEEEE. The V gene lost 4 bases and the J gene lost 0 bases, with 16 bases spanning the gap. CDR3 bases: TGTGCCAGCAGCCATGAACAGGGAAGGGCTAACTATGGCTACACCTTC. As protein: CASSHEQGRANYGYTF.

This rearrangement joins TRBV28 to TRBJ2-7; 10 positions agree with TRBD1. Germline assignment: CDR1 MDHEN and CDR2 SYDVKM. This CDR3 is 14 amino acids long. Losses at the gene ends were 5 bases for V and 3 bases for J; bases not matched to a gene: 4. This chain's CDR3 is CASSGRTGGYEQYF. The CDR3 region has the DNA TGTGCCAGCAGTGGGCGGACAGGGGGCTACGAGCAGTACTTC.

This clone was seen just once. The chain joins TRBV7-6 to TRBJ2-3; 10 bases align to TRBD2. The V and J ends lost 2 bases and 4 bases, in that order; junction bases with no gene match: 3. CDR3 size: 15 residues. Per germline, CDR1 SGHVS and CDR2 FNYEAQ. The CDR3 here is CASSLRLAGADTQYF. CDR3 DNA sequence: TGTGCCAGCAGCTTACGGCTAGCGGGGGCAGATACGCAGTATTTT.

The chain uses TRBV7-6 and TRBJ2-1; 8 nucleotides align to TRBD2. This CDR3 comprises 18 residues. In germline, CDR1 is SGHVS, CDR2 FNYEAQ. Trimming at V came to 5 bases and at J to 8 bases, leaving 20 bases not matched to a gene. CDR3 nucleotide sequence: TGTGCCAGCAGCCGAGGGAGATTAGCGGGACGGTATGTGGATGAGCAGTTCTTC. Its translation: CASSRGRLAGRYVDEQFF.

This clone was seen a few times. The chain recombines TRBV6-5 with TRBJ1-5; D not resolved. V dropped 7 bases and J dropped 2 bases, with 15 bases sitting between them. Germline CDR1 is MNHEY and CDR2 is SVGAGI. This CDR3 has 15 amino acids. The DNA of the CDR3 is TGTGCCAGCACCAAAAGGAAGGTCGGCAATCAGCCCCAGCATTTT. Amino acids: CASTKRKVGNQPQHF.

Comments on this clone: The same CDR3 also results from other DNA sequences found in this sample. The CDR3: CATSRDGGSYNEQFF. CDR3 in DNA: TGTGCCACCAGCCGGGACGGGGGATCCTACAATGAGCAGTTCTTC. The J gene is TRBJ2-1, the V gene TRBV15, with a weak D call TRBD2 (6 bases). Germline V gene lookup returns CDR1 LNHNV and CDR2 YYDKDF (reference sequence). The CDR3 totals 15 residues. V was clipped by 5 bases and J by 1 base, with 12 bases between them.

J is TRBJ2-4 and V is TRBV11-1, with D maybe TRBD2 (7 bases). The germline V gene encodes CDR1 SGHAT and CDR2 FQDESV (reference sequence). This CDR3 is 15 amino acids long. V lost 1 base, J lost 7 bases, and 14 bases lay in between. CDR3 DNA: TGTGCCAGCAGCTTAGAGGGCGGGGGCGCGAACATTCAGTACTTC. Residues: CASSLEGGGANIQYF.

V gene TRBV2 combines with J gene TRBJ2-1; TRBD1 is a possible D gene (6 bases). The CDR3 is 13 amino acids. The V end lost 4 bases, the J end lost 6 bases, and 10 bases lay between the germline ends. Looked up from germline, CDR1 is SNHLY and CDR2 is FYNNEI. CDR3 nucleotides: TGTGCCAGCAGTGGACAGGACAGCAATGAGCAGTTCTTC. Residues: CASSGQDSNEQFF.

The genes are TRBV7-2 and TRBJ2-4, with D unclear. This CDR3 comprises 16 residues. With 5 bases removed from V and 0 bases from J, the gap between germline ends came to 14 bases. Germline V gene sequence: CDR1 SGHTA, CDR2 FQGNSA. Written as DNA, the CDR3 is TGTGCCAGCAGCCCATCCGTCGGGCTAGCCAAAAACATTCAGTACTTC. Its translation: CASSPSVGLAKNIQYF.

Concerning this clone: The same CDR3 also results from other DNA sequences found in this sample. The V call is TRBV5-1, the J call TRBJ2-3; D uncertain. In germline, CDR1 is SGHRS, CDR2 YFSETQ. The ends were cut back, 2 bases at V and 3 bases at J, with 7 bases in the middle. This CDR3 has 13 residues. The CDR3 loop is CASSLGWTDTQYF. The CDR3, as DNA: TGCGCCAGCAGCTTAGGGTGGACAGATACGCAGTATTTT.

This sequence joins TRBV10-3 and TRBJ1-2; D possibly corresponds to TRBD1 (6 bases). Per germline, CDR1 ENHRY and CDR2 SYGVKD. The ends were cut back, 1 base at V and 6 bases at J, with 12 bases in the middle. CDR3 length: 14 amino acids. The CDR3 DNA reads TGTGCCATCAGTGAGTGGGCAGGGGATGATGGCTACACCTTC. Its translation is CAISEWAGDDGYTF.

This sequence joins TRBV27 and TRBJ1-6; D is unresolved. V lost 0 bases and J lost 8, with 5 bases in between. The germline V gene has CDR1 MNHEY and CDR2 SMNVEV (reference sequence). This CDR3 is 13 amino acids long. The CDR3 region is CASSLSPDSPLHF. Here the CDR3 DNA reads TGTGCCAGCAGTTTATCGCCGGATTCACCCCTCCACTTT.

The chain uses TRBV30 and TRBJ1-1; D is undetermined. Germline assignment: CDR1 GTSNPN and CDR2 SVGIG (reference sequence). The CDR3 sequence is 11 residues long. Trimming removed 1 base from V and 7 bases from J, with 7 bases in between. The CDR3 nucleotides are TGTGCCTGGAGTGCCCGCGGTGAAGCTTTCTTT. Translated, it gives CAWSARGEAFF.

The chain uses TRBV18 and TRBJ2-7; either TRBD1 or TRBD2 may supply D (5 bases each). CDR1 KGHSH and CDR2 LQKENI come from the germline V gene. This CDR3 is built from 16 residues. Trimming removed 3 bases at V and 2 bases at J, with 17 bases between. CDR3 sequence: CASSPEGTGWPYEQYF. The CDR3 bases are TGTGCCAGCTCACCGGAAGGGACGGGTTGGCCCTACGAGCAGTACTTC.

This clone has just one count. The V call is TRBV6-6, the J call TRBJ1-3; a weak D match, TRBD1 (6 bases). The CDR3 sequence is 15 residues long. Per the germline V gene, CDR1 is MNHNY and CDR2 is SVGAGI (reference sequence). V was clipped by 5 bases and J by 0 bases, with 11 bases between them. The DNA of the CDR3 is TGTGCCAGCAGTCGGGACATAGACTCTGGAAACACCATATATTTT. Translating it yields CASSRDIDSGNTIYF.

The CDR3 DNA follows: TGTGCCAGCACCATAGCGGGGGTCTACAATGAGCAGTTCTTC. Residues: CASTIAGVYNEQFF. The chain carries TRBV11-1 and TRBJ2-1, with TRBD2 matching 9 bases. This CDR3 is 14 amino acids long. Germline V lookup: CDR1 SGHAT, CDR2 FQDESV (reference sequence). The V segment lost 7 bases and the J segment 3 bases; nucleotides outside the gene matches: 4. Full variable domain (remainder filled in from reference TRBV11-1 and TRBJ2-1): EAEVAQSPRYKITEKSQAVAFWCDPISGHATLYWYRQILGQGPELLVQFQDESVVDDSQLPKDRFSAERLKGVDSTLKIQPAELGDSAMYLCASTIAGVYNEQFFGPGTRLTVL.

V and J are TRBV5-6 and TRBJ2-6; no definite D call. Germline V gene lookup returns CDR1 SGHDT and CDR2 YYEEEE. V was clipped by 1 base and J by 0 bases, with 17 bases between them. The length of the CDR3 is 19 residues. CDR3 DNA sequence: TGTGCCAGCAGCTTGATCGGTAGGACGGCGAGCTCTGGGGCCAACGTCCTGACTTTC. Protein: CASSLIGRTASSGANVLTF.